These T cell receptor beta chains were read from a single sample in a study of response to subunit inactivated influenza vaccine. TCRdb ran MiXCR on the RT-PCR reads and lists one entry per CDR3 protein. The data contain about 780,000 distinct CDR3 sequences, approximately 18% of them singletons. Sequences were derived from PBMCs from blood, sampled approximately 5 days after vaccination. Receptor source: a man between 45 and 60 years old who received an inactivated influenza vaccine. CDR3s include the opening cysteine and the closing phenylalanine or tryptophan. The D gene is left open where the match is weak. Rows give clone size only sometimes, using once, few, many, or a class for an expanded clone.

V: TRBV25-1; size: .; J: TRBJ1-1; D: TRBD1; DNA: TGTGCCAGTAAAGACAGGGGGCGTAACACTGAAGCTTTCTTT; CDR3: CASKDRGRNTEAFF
V: TRBV29-1; size: .; J: TRBJ2-7; D: TRBD1; DNA: TGCAGCTATACTTGGACAGGGGGCTACGAGCAGTACTTC; CDR3: CSYTWTGGYEQYF
V: TRBV28; size: .; J: TRBJ2-7; D: TRBD2; DNA: TGTGCCAGCAGTCCCCTAGCGGGGGGGCTGGGGGAGCAGTACTTC; CDR3: CASSPLAGGLGEQYF
V: TRBV29-1; size: .; J: TRBJ1-2; D: TRBD1; DNA: TGCAGCGAGTTAACAGGGGACTATGGCTACACCTTC; CDR3: CSELTGDYGYTF
V: TRBV20-1; size: many; J: TRBJ2-1; D: TRBD2; DNA: TGCAGTGCTAGAGCCAATAGCGGGGCCTACAATGAGCAGTTCTTC; CDR3: CSARANSGAYNEQFF
V: TRBV14; size: few; J: TRBJ2-3; D: .; DNA: TGTGCCAGCAGCCAACCCCGGGGGGCCGGAACGCAGTATTTT; CDR3: CASSQPRGAGTQYF
V: TRBV29-1; size: few; J: TRBJ2-3; D: .; DNA: TGCAGCGTTGAAGATCCCCCAGGCTCGGGCACAGATACGCAGTATTTT; CDR3: CSVEDPPGSGTDTQYF
V: TRBV20-1; size: .; J: TRBJ2-7; D: .; DNA: TGCAGTAGAAGCGGGCAGGACCCCCGGGAGCAGTACTTC; CDR3: CSRSGQDPREQYF
V: TRBV2; size: .; J: TRBJ2-4; D: .; DNA: TGTGCCAGCCTAGGGTTATCCAAAAACATTCAGTACTTC; CDR3: CASLGLSKNIQYF
V: TRBV5-1; size: few; J: TRBJ2-1; D: .; DNA: TGCGCCAGCAGCTTGGGTGTTGGTCCTGGGGACAATGAGCAGTTCTTC; CDR3: CASSLGVGPGDNEQFF
V: TRBV5-1; size: few; J: TRBJ2-2; D: TRBD2; DNA: TGCGCCAGCAGCTTGGAAAGCGGGGGGGCGGCCGGGGAGCTGTTTTTT; CDR3: CASSLESGGAAGELFF
V: TRBV6-2/TRBV6-3; size: few; J: TRBJ1-1; D: .; DNA: TGTGCCAGCAGTTCGGGGGGGGTGTACACTGAAGCTTTCTTT; CDR3: CASSSGGVYTEAFF
V: TRBV11-2; size: .; J: TRBJ1-2; D: .; DNA: TGTGCCAGCAGCAGGACAGTTATGCGTATCGATGGCTACACCTTC; CDR3: CASSRTVMRIDGYTF
V: TRBV29-1; size: few; J: TRBJ2-2; D: .; DNA: TGCAGCGTTGAAATACAGGGAGAGAAGATCGGGGAGCTGTTTTTT; CDR3: CSVEIQGEKIGELFF
V: TRBV5-5; size: few; J: TRBJ2-1; D: .; DNA: TGTGCCAGCAGCTTGGGGAGACAGTTCCAATACAATGAGCAGTTCTTC; CDR3: CASSLGRQFQYNEQFF
V: TRBV14; size: .; J: TRBJ2-2; D: .; DNA: TGTGCCAGCAGCCAATACGTCGGGAGTACGAACACCGGGGAGCTGTTTTTT; CDR3: CASSQYVGSTNTGELFF
V: TRBV12-3/TRBV12-4; size: .; J: TRBJ1-1; D: .; DNA: TGTGCCAGCAGTTTCTCCAGGTCGAACACTGAAGCTTTCTTT; CDR3: CASSFSRSNTEAFF
V: TRBV10-3; size: .; J: TRBJ2-5; D: .; DNA: TGTGCCATCAGGGGGGACTTACCGATGGGGACCCAGTACTTC; CDR3: CAIRGDLPMGTQYF
V: TRBV7-9; size: .; J: TRBJ2-2; D: .; DNA: TGTGCCAGCAGCAGGGGGGAAAGCACCGGGGAGCTGTTTTTT; CDR3: CASSRGESTGELFF
V: TRBV2; size: .; J: TRBJ2-7; D: TRBD2; DNA: TGTGCCAGCAGTGGTCAAAGTACGAGGGCTAGCGGGAGGGCCCCGAGCTACTACGAGCAGTACTTC; CDR3: CASSGQSTRASGRAPSYYEQYF
V: TRBV18; size: .; J: TRBJ2-5; D: TRBD2; DNA: TGTGCCAGCTCACCACCGGGACTAGCCGATGAGACCCAGTACTTC; CDR3: CASSPPGLADETQYF
V: TRBV7-7; size: few; J: TRBJ2-5; D: .; DNA: TGTGCCAGCAGCTTATCTCCATCTGGTCTGGAGACCCAGTACTTC; CDR3: CASSLSPSGLETQYF
V: TRBV14; size: .; J: TRBJ2-2; D: TRBD2; DNA: TGTGCCAGCAGCCGGGGGACTACGAACACCGGGGAGCTGTTTTTT; CDR3: CASSRGTTNTGELFF
V: TRBV20-1; size: many; J: TRBJ2-5; D: .; DNA: TGCAGTGCTAGAGATCTAGGGACCCAGTACTTC; CDR3: CSARDLGTQYF